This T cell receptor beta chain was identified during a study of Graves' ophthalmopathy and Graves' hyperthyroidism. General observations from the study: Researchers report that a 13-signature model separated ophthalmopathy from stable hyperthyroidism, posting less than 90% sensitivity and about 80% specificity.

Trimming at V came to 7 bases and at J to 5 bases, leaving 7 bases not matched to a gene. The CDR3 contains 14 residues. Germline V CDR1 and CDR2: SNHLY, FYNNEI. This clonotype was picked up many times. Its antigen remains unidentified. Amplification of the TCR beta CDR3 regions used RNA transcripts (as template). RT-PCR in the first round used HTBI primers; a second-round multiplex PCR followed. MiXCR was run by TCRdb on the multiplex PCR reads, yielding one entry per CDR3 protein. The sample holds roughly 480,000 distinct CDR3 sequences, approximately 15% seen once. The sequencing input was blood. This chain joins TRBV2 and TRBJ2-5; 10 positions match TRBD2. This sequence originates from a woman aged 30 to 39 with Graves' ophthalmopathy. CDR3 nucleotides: TGTGCCAGCACCCAAGCGGGAGGGCCCGAGACCCAGTACTTC. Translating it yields CASTQAGGPETQYF.